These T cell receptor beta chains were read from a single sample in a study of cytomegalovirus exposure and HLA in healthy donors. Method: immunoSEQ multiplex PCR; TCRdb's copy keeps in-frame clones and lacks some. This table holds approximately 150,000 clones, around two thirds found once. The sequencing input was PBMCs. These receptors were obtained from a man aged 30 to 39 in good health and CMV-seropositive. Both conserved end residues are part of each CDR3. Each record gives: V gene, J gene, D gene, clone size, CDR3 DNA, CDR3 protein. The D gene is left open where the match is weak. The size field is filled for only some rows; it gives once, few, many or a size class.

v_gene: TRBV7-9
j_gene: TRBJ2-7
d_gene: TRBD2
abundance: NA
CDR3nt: TGTTCCAGCAGCTTTTATTGGTCTAGCGGGTCCTACGAGCAGTACTTC
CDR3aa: CSSSFYWSSGSYEQYF

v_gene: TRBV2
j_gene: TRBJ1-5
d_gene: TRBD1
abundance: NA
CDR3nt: TGTGCCAGCAGGAACAGACGACAGGGGTGGGACGGCAATCAGCCCCAGCATTTT
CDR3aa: CASRNRRQGWDGNQPQHF

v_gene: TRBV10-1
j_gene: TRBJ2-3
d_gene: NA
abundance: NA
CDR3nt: TGCGCCAGCAGTGGAGGGCCCGGATTCAGCACAGATACGCAGTATTTT
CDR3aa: CASSGGPGFSTDTQYF

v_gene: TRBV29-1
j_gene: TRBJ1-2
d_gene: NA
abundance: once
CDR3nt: TGCAGCGTTGAAGATATGGTAGCCAACCCCTATGGCTACACCTTC
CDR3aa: CSVEDMVANPYGYTF

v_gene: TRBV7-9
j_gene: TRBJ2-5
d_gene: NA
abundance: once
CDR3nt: TGTGCCAGCAGCATACAGGGTTTCGGAGAGACCCAGTACTTC
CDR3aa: CASSIQGFGETQYF

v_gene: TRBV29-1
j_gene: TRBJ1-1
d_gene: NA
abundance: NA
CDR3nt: TGCAGCGTTGAAGTAAATTCGAACACTGAAGCTTTCTTT
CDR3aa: CSVEVNSNTEAFF

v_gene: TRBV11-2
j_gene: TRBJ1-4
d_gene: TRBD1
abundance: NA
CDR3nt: TGTGCCAGCAGCTTAGTACGACAGGGGGAAAAACTGTTTTTT
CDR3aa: CASSLVRQGEKLFF

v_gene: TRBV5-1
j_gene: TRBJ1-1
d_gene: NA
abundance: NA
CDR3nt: TGCGCCAGCAGCTTATCTGAGGTCATCACTGAAGCTTTCTTT
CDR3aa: CASSLSEVITEAFF

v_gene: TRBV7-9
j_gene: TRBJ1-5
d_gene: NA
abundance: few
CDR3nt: TGTGCCAGCAGCTTTCCTCATCAGCCCCAGCATTTT
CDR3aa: CASSFPHQPQHF

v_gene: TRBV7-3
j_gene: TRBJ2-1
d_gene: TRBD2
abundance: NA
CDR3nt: TGTGCCAGCAGCTTATGGACTAGCGGAAGCTACAATGAGCAGTTCTTC
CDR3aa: CASSLWTSGSYNEQFF

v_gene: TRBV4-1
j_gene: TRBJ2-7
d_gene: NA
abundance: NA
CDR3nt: TGCGCCAGCAGCCAAGATCAGGGGCCCTACGAGCAGTACTTC
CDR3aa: CASSQDQGPYEQYF

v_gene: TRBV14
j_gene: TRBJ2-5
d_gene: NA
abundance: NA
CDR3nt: TGTGCCAGCAGCCAAGGGCCGCAGGGTTTCGCGGAGACCCAGTACTTC
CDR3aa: CASSQGPQGFAETQYF

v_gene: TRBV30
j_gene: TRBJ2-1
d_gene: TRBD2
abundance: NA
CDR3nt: TGTGCCTGGAGTGTAACTAGCGGGAGAGGCGGTGAGCAGTTCTTC
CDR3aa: CAWSVTSGRGGEQFF

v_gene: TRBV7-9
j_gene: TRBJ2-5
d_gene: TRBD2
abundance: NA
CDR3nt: TGTGCCAGCAGCTTAGCGCTAGCGGGAGGGCAAGAGACCCAGTACTTC
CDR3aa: CASSLALAGGQETQYF

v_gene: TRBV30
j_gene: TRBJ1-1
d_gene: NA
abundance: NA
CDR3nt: TGTGCCTGGAATGTGGCCTCCCCGGGGGCTTTCTTT
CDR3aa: CAWNVASPGAFF

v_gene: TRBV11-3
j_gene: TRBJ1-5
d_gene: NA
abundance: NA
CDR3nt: TGTGCCAGCAGCCCAGGGGTTAATCAGCCCCAGCATTTT
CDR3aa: CASSPGVNQPQHF

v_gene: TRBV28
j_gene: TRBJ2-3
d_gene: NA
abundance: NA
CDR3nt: TGTGCCAGCAGTTTCGCAGGGCCAGATACGCAGTATTTT
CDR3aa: CASSFAGPDTQYF

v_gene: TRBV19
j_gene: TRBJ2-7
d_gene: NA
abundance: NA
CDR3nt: TGTGCCAGTAGGTCGACTAACTCCTACGAGCAGTACTTC
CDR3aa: CASRSTNSYEQYF

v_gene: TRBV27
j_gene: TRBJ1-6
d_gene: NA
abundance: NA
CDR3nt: TGTGCCAGCAGTTTACCCGGGAGGAATTCACCCCTCCACTTT
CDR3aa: CASSLPGRNSPLHF

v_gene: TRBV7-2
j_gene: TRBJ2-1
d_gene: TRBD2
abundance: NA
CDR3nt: TGTGCCAGCACGCAATCGATACTAGCGGGGGGCTACAATGAGCAGTTCTTC
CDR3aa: CASTQSILAGGYNEQFF

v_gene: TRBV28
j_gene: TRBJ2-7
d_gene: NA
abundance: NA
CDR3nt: TGTGCCAGCCGTCAGGCCACCTACGAGCAGTACTTC
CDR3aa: CASRQATYEQYF

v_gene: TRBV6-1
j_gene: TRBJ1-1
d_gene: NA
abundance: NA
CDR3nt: TGTGCCAGCGTCAAAGGGGTCACTGAAGCTTTCTTT
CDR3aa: CASVKGVTEAFF

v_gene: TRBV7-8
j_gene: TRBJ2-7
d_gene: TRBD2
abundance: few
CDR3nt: TGTGCCAGCAGCTTAGAGCGGGGCTGGAACTTCTACGAGCAGTACTTC
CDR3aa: CASSLERGWNFYEQYF

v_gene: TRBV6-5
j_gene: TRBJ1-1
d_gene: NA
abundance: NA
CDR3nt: TGTGCCAGCAGTTACTCGCGGAGCGCAAGCACTGAAGCTTTCTTT
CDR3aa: CASSYSRSASTEAFF

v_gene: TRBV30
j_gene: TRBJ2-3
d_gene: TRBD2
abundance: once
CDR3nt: TGTGCCTGGACCCGCCGGACTAGCGGCACAGATACGCAGTATTTT
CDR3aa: CAWTRRTSGTDTQYF

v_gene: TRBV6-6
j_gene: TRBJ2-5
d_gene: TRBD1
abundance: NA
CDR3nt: TGTGCCAGCAGGGGTGAAGGGGGCGGGGAGACCCAGTACTTC
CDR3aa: CASRGEGGGETQYF